Sequencing of this TCR beta chain was carried out in a study of shared clonotypes between healthy human individuals. Whole-study context: Per-donor plates numbered three CD4 naive, three CD4 memory, two CD8 naive and one CD8 memory.

Notes on this clone: Antigen unknown.

Findings and limits, study-wide: Lower generation probabilities were found for non-shared clonotypes than for those shared by all four donors.

The CDR3 sequence is 15 residues long. Germline lookup yields CDR1 SGHVS and CDR2 FQNEAQ. The J segment lost 6 bases and the V segment lost 5 bases, leaving 6 bases of the junction unmatched. Original processing methods: ImmunoSEQ sequences covered only the junction and lacked quality scores; filtering therefore differed. Method: immunoSEQ multiplex PCR; TCRdb's copy keeps in-frame clones and lacks some. V and J calls and clone size follow that table, whereas D and trimming were derived from the DNA. Seen here are 2 million to 2.5 million clones, around 90% observed once, and the top ten hold approximately 0.4%.

The sequenced material came from naive CD4+ T cells from PBMCs. Subset: CD45RA+ positively selected. The chain employs TRBV7-8 and TRBJ2-1; 11 nucleotides agree with TRBD2. The clonotype comes from a man in his late teens or twenties in good health. Some clones in this sample may be carry-over from other donors' samples. The CDR3: CASSLSGRGFNEQFF. For the CDR3, the DNA is TGTGCCAGCAGCCTTAGCGGGAGGGGCTTCAATGAGCAGTTCTTC.